This T cell receptor (beta chain) was retrieved from a study of T cells in Graves' hyperthyroidism and ophthalmopathy. CDR3 size: 14 residues. Germline loops: CDR1 MGHRA, CDR2 YSYEKL. TCR beta CDR3 region amplification was performed from RNA transcripts. In the first-round RT-PCR of the TCR CDR3, the HTBI primer set was used. A single record per CDR3 protein comes from TCRdb applying MiXCR to the multiplex PCR reads. The data show over 700,000 distinct CDR3 sequences, around 39% seen once. As to this clonotype: Compared with germline, one end of the junction differs, possibly owing to a read error.

The sequencing input was blood. This chain links TRBV4-1 with TRBJ1-1; possible D gene TRBD1, 6 bases. This sequence was found in a young man with Graves' hyperthyroidism. The CDR3 spells CASSQAGGRLGGLF. The CDR3 bases are TGCGCCAGCAGCCAAGCTGGGGGGCGCTTGGGGGGTCTCTTT.